The rows below give T cell receptor beta chains drawn from one sample of a study of beta chain features in type 1 diabetes. Clones were read by immunoSEQ multiplex PCR, and TCRdb kept only the in-frame ones, dropping some. This table holds roughly 150,000 clones, 7% to 9.5% found once. Sequencing was carried out using central memory CD4+ T cells from blood. These receptors came from a young woman with type 1 diabetes. Both conserved end residues are part of each CDR3. The D gene is left open where the match is weak. Where a row states a size, it is once, few, many or the class of an expanded clone; other rows omit it.

>TRBD2|few|TRBV13|TRBJ2-1
TGTGCCAGCAGCTTAGTAGCGGGAGGGTACAATGAGCAGTTCTTC
CASSLVAGGYNEQFF
>-|-|TRBV4-2|TRBJ2-7
TGTGCCAGCAGCCAAGCCAGGGGCGTCTCCTACGAGCAGTACTTC
CASSQARGVSYEQYF
>-|few|TRBV29-1|TRBJ1-5
TGCAGCGTTGAAGATCCTCGTAGCAATCAGCCCCAGCATTTT
CSVEDPRSNQPQHF
>-|-|TRBV5-1|TRBJ2-3
TGCGCCAGCAGCTCACGGACATACACAGATACGCAGTATTTT
CASSSRTYTDTQYF
>-|-|TRBV19|TRBJ1-1
TGTGCCAGTAGTATCAGCGGGGAGAACACTGAAGCTTTCTTT
CASSISGENTEAFF
>-|few|TRBV5-4|TRBJ1-5
TGTGCCAGCAGCTTGGGGGAGTACCAGCCCCAGCATTTT
CASSLGEYQPQHF
>TRBD1|few|TRBV6-5|TRBJ1-2
TGTGCCAGCAGTACCGGACAGGCTTTATATGGCTACACCTTC
CASSTGQALYGYTF
>-|few|TRBV27|TRBJ1-5
TGTGCCAGCAGTTCCTCCTACCATAGCAATCAGCCCCAGCATTTT
CASSSSYHSNQPQHF
>TRBD2|-|TRBV11-2|TRBJ2-3
TGTGCCAGCAGCTTCAGGAGGGAGAGTAGCGGGAAGAGCACAGATACGCAGTATTTT
CASSFRRESSGKSTDTQYF
>TRBD1|-|TRBV29-1|TRBJ2-3
TGCAGCGTTCTCGGACAGGGTAGCACAGATACGCAGTATTTT
CSVLGQGSTDTQYF
>-|few|TRBV7-2|TRBJ1-1
TGTGCCAGCAGCCCAGCCGGGGGAAACACTGAAGCTTTCTTT
CASSPAGGNTEAFF
>TRBD1|-|TRBV4-1|TRBJ1-1
TGCGCCAGCAGCCAAAGACTCGGACAGGGGGCGATTGAAGCTTTCTTT
CASSQRLGQGAIEAFF
>-|-|TRBV28|TRBJ1-4
TGTGCCAGCAGCCGCAGGGGAGCAGCTAATGAAAAACTGTTTTTT
CASSRRGAANEKLFF
>TRBD2|-|TRBV7-7|TRBJ2-1
TGTGCTAGCAGCTTAACAGCGGGGGTGGATGAGCAGTTCTTC
CASSLTAGVDEQFF
>-|many|TRBV28|TRBJ2-3
TGTGCCAGCGGTCGGAGCGGGCTAAGTACAGATACGCAGTATTTT
CASGRSGLSTDTQYF
>-|few|TRBV29-1|TRBJ2-7
TGCAGCGTTATGGCGGTGCACTCCTACGAGCAGTACTTC
CSVMAVHSYEQYF
>TRBD1|-|TRBV29-1|TRBJ1-5
TGCAGCGCACTGGAGGGAGGACAGGCGGCCAATCAGCCCCAGCATTTT
CSALEGGQAANQPQHF
>TRBD1|-|TRBV23-1|TRBJ2-5
TGCGCCAGCAGACACACCGGGACAGGGCCCCAAGAGACCCAGTACTTC
CASRHTGTGPQETQYF
>TRBD2|few|TRBV5-1|TRBJ2-3
TGCGCCAGCAGCCGATTAGCGGGAGGGGGCACAGATACGCAGTATTTT
CASSRLAGGGTDTQYF
>TRBD2|many|TRBV29-1|TRBJ2-3
TGCAGCGTTGACTCGCCTAGCGGGATTACAGATACGCAGTATTTT
CSVDSPSGITDTQYF
>-|few|TRBV28|TRBJ1-1
TGTGCCAGCTTACCGGCGGGGGCGGGGAACACTGAAGCTTTCTTT
CASLPAGAGNTEAFF
>-|few|TRBV28|TRBJ2-7
TGTGCCAGTCTCGAAAGGGGAAAGGGCGAGCAGTACTTC
CASLERGKGEQYF
>-|-|TRBV13|TRBJ2-1
TGTGCCAGCAGTCCACCTAGTTGGGGCAGGGTCAATGAGCAGTTCTTC
CASSPPSWGRVNEQFF
>TRBD2|few|TRBV12-5|TRBJ2-7
TGTGCTACTAGCGGAGACGGAGATCCCTACGAGCAGTACTTC
CATSGDGDPYEQYF
>-|-|TRBV7-8|TRBJ1-2
TGTGCCAGCAGCCCAGAACAGGGTTCCTATGGCTACACCTTC
CASSPEQGSYGYTF
>-|-|TRBV5-1|TRBJ2-5
TGCGCCAGCAGCTTGGACAGACCTACAGGGGAGACCCAGTACTTC
CASSLDRPTGETQYF
>-|few|TRBV7-9|TRBJ1-2
TGTGCCAGCAGCTTAGCGGGGGCAGGGCCAGATGGCTACACCTTC
CASSLAGAGPDGYTF
>-|few|TRBV19|TRBJ2-2
TGTGCCAGTACCCCGAGGGCCGGGGAGCTGTTTTTT
CASTPRAGELFF
>-|few|TRBV30|TRBJ1-2
TGTGCCTGGAGTGTAACGGTCTCGGGAGATGGCTACACCTTC
CAWSVTVSGDGYTF
>TRBD1|medium-sized|TRBV4-1|TRBJ2-3
TGCGCCAGCAGAAAGGACAGGGCAGCAGATACGCAGTATTTT
CASRKDRAADTQYF
>-|-|TRBV20-1|TRBJ1-2
TGCAGTGCTAGGGCCCCCGTGGGCTACACCTTC
CSARAPVGYTF
>TRBD2|few|TRBV5-1|TRBJ2-7
TGCGCCAGCGGAAGGACTAGCGGGAGCGACGAGCAGTACTTC
CASGRTSGSDEQYF
>-|-|TRBV29-1|TRBJ2-6
TGCAGCGTTCGACAAACTGGGGCCAACGTCCTGACTTTC
CSVRQTGANVLTF
>TRBD1|many|TRBV6-6|TRBJ2-1
TGTGCCAGCAGTAATCAGGGGGAAGTCTACAATGAGCAGTTCTTC
CASSNQGEVYNEQFF
>-|few|TRBV15|TRBJ1-1
TGTGCCACCAGCCCCTCTCAGGAAGGGAACACTGAAGCTTTCTTT
CATSPSQEGNTEAFF
>-|few|TRBV20-1|TRBJ1-1
TGCAGTGCTAGAGGGCGAGAGGGAGCTTTCTTT
CSARGREGAFF
>-|-|TRBV27|TRBJ1-1
TGTGCCAGCAGACTAGACCGGAACGGGAACACTGAAGCTTTCTTT
CASRLDRNGNTEAFF
>TRBD2|-|TRBV29-1|TRBJ2-1
TGCAGCGTTGATACTAGCGGCGGATGGCGGTTCTTC
CSVDTSGGWRFF
>-|-|TRBV19|TRBJ2-3
TGTGCCAGTGGGCCAGCGGCAGCGGATACGCAGTATTTT
CASGPAAADTQYF
>-|few|TRBV20-1|TRBJ2-5
TGCAGTGCTAGTCCCCAAGAGAACCAGTACTTC
CSASPQENQYF
>-|-|TRBV20-1|TRBJ2-7
TGCAGTTGCGGCTCCTACGAGCAGTACTTC
CSCGSYEQYF
>TRBD1|-|TRBV14|TRBJ2-1
TGTGCCAGCAGCCAAGTAACAGGGGAGTACGGTGAGCAGTTCTTC
CASSQVTGEYGEQFF
>-|few|TRBV19|TRBJ2-4
TGTGCCAGTGAAAAGACAGGTCGAGCCAAAAACATTCAGTACTTC
CASEKTGRAKNIQYF
>TRBD2|-|TRBV7-9|TRBJ2-3
TGTGCCAGCAGCCCTCTAGCGGGAGGGCCAGGAGATACGCAGTATTTT
CASSPLAGGPGDTQYF
>TRBD2|-|TRBV7-9|TRBJ2-1
TGTGCCAGCAGCTTGAATAGCGGGAATAAGATCCCGTTCTTC
CASSLNSGNKIPFF
>-|few|TRBV30|TRBJ1-5
TGTGCCTGGAGTGGACAGGGCAATCAGCCCCAGCATTTT
CAWSGQGNQPQHF
>-|-|TRBV4-2|TRBJ2-1
TGTGCCAGCAGCCAAGCCGAACTACGGGGCAATGAGCAGTTCTTC
CASSQAELRGNEQFF
>TRBD2|few|TRBV19|TRBJ2-1
TGTGCCAGTAGTAGTCGGGCGGGAGTTGATGAGCAGTTCTTC
CASSSRAGVDEQFF
>-|-|TRBV18|TRBJ2-1
TGTGCCAGCTCATCAGTATACAATGAGCAGTTCTTC
CASSSVYNEQFF